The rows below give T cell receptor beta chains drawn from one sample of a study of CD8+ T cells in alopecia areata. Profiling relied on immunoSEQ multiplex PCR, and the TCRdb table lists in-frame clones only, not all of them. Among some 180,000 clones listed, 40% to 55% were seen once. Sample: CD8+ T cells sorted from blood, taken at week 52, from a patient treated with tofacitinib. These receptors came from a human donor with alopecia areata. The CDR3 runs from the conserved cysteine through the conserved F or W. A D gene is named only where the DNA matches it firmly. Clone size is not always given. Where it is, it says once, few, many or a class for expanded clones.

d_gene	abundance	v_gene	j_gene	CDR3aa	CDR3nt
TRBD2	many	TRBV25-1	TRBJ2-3	CASSEGRGGHTQYF	TGTGCCAGCAGTGAAGGGCGGGGGGGCCATACGCAGTATTTT
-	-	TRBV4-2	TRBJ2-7	CASSQEGAYEQYF	TGTGCCAGCAGCCAAGAAGGGGCGTACGAGCAGTACTTC
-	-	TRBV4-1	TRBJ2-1	CASSQGESSYNEQFF	TGCGCCAGCAGCCAAGGAGAAAGCTCCTACAATGAGCAGTTCTTC
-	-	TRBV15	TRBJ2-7	CATSMGGLAYEQYF	TGTGCCACCAGCATGGGGGGATTGGCCTACGAGCAGTACTTC
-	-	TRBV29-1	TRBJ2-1	CSTGTDYNEQFF	TGCAGCACAGGGACGGACTACAATGAGCAGTTCTTC
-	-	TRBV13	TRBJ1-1	CASSTGGQMNTEAFF	TGTGCCAGCAGCACAGGCGGACAGATGAACACTGAAGCTTTCTTT
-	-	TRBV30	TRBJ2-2	CAWTANTGELFF	TGTGCCTGGACCGCGAACACCGGGGAGCTGTTTTTT
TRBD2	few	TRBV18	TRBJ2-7	CASSGRAGEQYF	TGTGCCAGCTCAGGGAGGGCTGGCGAGCAGTACTTC
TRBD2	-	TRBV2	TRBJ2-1	CASSATSGGYNEQFF	TGTGCCAGCAGTGCCACTAGCGGGGGCTACAATGAGCAGTTCTTC
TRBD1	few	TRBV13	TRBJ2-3	CASTKDRDLTDTQYF	TGTGCCAGCACCAAAGACAGGGACCTCACAGATACGCAGTATTTT
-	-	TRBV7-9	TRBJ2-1	CASVGGPQINEQFF	TGTGCCAGCGTGGGGGGGCCGCAGATAAATGAGCAGTTCTTC
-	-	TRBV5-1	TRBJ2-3	CASSLVGAPDTQYF	TGCGCCAGCAGCTTGGTGGGGGCCCCAGATACGCAGTATTTT
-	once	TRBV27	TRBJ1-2	CASSFGGQYGYTF	TGTGCCAGCAGTTTCGGGGGGCAATATGGCTACACCTTC
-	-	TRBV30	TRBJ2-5	CAWSVQHRAGQETQYF	TGTGCCTGGAGTGTACAGCACAGGGCGGGCCAAGAGACCCAGTACTTC
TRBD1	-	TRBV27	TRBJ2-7	CASSLSGTGFYEQYF	TGTGCCAGCAGTTTATCGGGGACAGGCTTTTACGAGCAGTACTTC
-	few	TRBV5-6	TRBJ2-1	CASSGARLNEQFF	TGTGCCAGCAGTGGGGCCCGACTCAATGAGCAGTTCTTC
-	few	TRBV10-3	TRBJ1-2	CAISGEDTYGYTF	TGTGCCATCAGTGGGGAGGACACCTATGGCTACACCTTC
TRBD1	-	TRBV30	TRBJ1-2	CAWSTGTGDPNTF	TGTGCCTGGAGCACCGGGACAGGGGACCCGAACACCTTC
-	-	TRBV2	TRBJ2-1	CASSTQGKSYNEQFF	TGTGCCAGCAGTACACAGGGTAAATCCTACAATGAGCAGTTCTTC
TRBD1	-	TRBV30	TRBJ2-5	CAWSEQGSETQYF	TGTGCCTGGAGTGAACAGGGGAGCGAGACCCAGTACTTC
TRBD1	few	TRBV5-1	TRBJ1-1	CASTGQVNTEAFF	TGCGCCAGTACGGGACAGGTGAACACTGAAGCTTTCTTT
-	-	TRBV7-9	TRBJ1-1	CASSLGAGAGNTEAFF	TGTGCCAGCAGCTTAGGTGCGGGGGCGGGAAACACTGAAGCTTTCTTT
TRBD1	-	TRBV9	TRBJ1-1	CASSDGQGANTEAFF	TGTGCCAGCAGCGATGGACAGGGGGCTAACACTGAAGCTTTCTTT
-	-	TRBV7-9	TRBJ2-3	CASSLAAGVLSTDTQYF	TGTGCCAGCAGCTTAGCCGCAGGGGTCCTATCCACAGATACGCAGTATTTT
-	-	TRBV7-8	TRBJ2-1	CASSSWVYNEQFF	TGTGCCAGCAGCTCGTGGGTTTATAATGAGCAGTTCTTC
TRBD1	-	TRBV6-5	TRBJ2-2	CASISGAGGTGELFF	TGTGCCAGCATTTCCGGGGCAGGGGGCACCGGGGAGCTGTTTTTT
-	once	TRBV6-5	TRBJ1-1	CASSQGRNTEAFF	TGTGCCAGCAGCCAGGGACGGAACACTGAAGCTTTCTTT
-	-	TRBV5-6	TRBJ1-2	CASSPGGNYGHTF	TGTGCCAGCAGCCCCGGGGGGAACTATGGCCACACCTTC
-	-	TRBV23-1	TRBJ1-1	CASSLRGTYRNTEAFF	TGCGCCAGCAGTCTCAGGGGAACATATAGAAACACTGAAGCTTTCTTT
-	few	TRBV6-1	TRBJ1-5	CASSVGVGSSQHF	TGTGCCAGCAGTGTGGGCGTAGGGTCGTCCCAGCATTTT
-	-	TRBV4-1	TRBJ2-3	CASSNTDTQYF	TGCGCCAGCAGCAACACAGATACGCAGTATTTT
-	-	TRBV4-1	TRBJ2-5	CASSQDAEETQYF	TGCGCCAGCAGCCAAGATGCGGAAGAGACCCAGTACTTC
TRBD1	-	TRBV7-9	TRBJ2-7	CASSSLGQGKGYEQYF	TGTGCCAGCAGCTCCTTGGGACAGGGGAAAGGCTACGAGCAGTACTTC
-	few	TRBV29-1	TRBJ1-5	CSPFDRSNQPQHF	TGCAGCCCCTTCGACAGGAGTAATCAGCCCCAGCATTTT
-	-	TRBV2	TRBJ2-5	CASSEPEYQETQYF	TGTGCCAGCAGTGAACCAGAGTACCAAGAGACCCAGTACTTC
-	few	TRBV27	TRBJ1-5	CASSYLSGGQPQHF	TGTGCCAGCAGCTATCTGTCCGGCGGGCAGCCCCAGCATTTT
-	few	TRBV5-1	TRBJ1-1	CASSQGGARATEAFF	TGCGCCAGCAGCCAGGGTGGGGCCAGGGCCACTGAAGCTTTCTTT
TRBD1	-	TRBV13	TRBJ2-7	CASSLRLQGYLYEQYF	TGTGCCAGCAGCCTCCGATTACAGGGGTATCTCTACGAGCAGTACTTC
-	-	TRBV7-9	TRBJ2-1	CASTPDANEQFF	TGTGCCAGCACCCCAGACGCCAATGAGCAGTTCTTC
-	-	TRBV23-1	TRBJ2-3	CASSLGLPTDTQYF	TGCGCCAGCAGTCTTGGACTACCCACAGATACGCAGTATTTT
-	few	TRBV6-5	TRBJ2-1	CASSSFRGGGQFF	TGTGCCAGCAGTTCTTTCCGGGGAGGGGGGCAGTTCTTC
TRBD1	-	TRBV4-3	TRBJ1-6	CASSRTTGAINSPLHF	TGCGCCAGCAGCCGCACTACAGGGGCGATTAATTCACCCCTCCACTTT
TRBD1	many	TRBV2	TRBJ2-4	CASSQTGGQAKNIQYF	TGTGCCAGCTCCCAAACAGGGGGCCAGGCCAAAAACATTCAGTACTTC
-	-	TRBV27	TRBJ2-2	CASAIRAHAGELFF	TGTGCCAGCGCTATTCGGGCGCACGCCGGGGAGCTGTTTTTT
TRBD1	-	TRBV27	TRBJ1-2	CASSPRDSRLDGYTF	TGTGCCAGCAGCCCACGGGACAGCCGACTAGATGGCTACACCTTC
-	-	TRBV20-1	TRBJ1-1	CSVQGTEAFF	TGCAGTGTGCAGGGGACTGAAGCTTTCTTT
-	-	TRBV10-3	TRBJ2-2	CAISGTGRGELFF	TGTGCCATCAGCGGAACAGGGCGAGGGGAGCTGTTTTTT
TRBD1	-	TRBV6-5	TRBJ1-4	CASSLSGTGEKLFF	TGTGCCAGCAGTCTCTCCGGGACAGGCGAAAAACTGTTTTTT
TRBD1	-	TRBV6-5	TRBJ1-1	CASKRIQGPTEAFF	TGTGCCAGCAAGCGAATACAGGGGCCCACTGAAGCTTTCTTT
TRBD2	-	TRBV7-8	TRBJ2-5	CASSRSQRGGYETQYF	TGTGCCAGCAGCAGAAGCCAGCGGGGGGGTTACGAGACCCAGTACTTC
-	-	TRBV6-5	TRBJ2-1	CASRSNSNEQFF	TGTGCCAGCAGATCCAACTCCAATGAGCAGTTCTTC
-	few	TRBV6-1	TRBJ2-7	CASSELGDLYEQYF	TGTGCCAGCAGTGAATTAGGGGACCTCTACGAGCAGTACTTC
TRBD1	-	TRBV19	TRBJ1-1	CASSPGQGFEAFF	TGTGCCAGTAGCCCGGGACAGGGGTTTGAAGCTTTCTTT